The clone carrying this T cell receptor (beta chain) has ten or more counts. Time point denoted: patch test 2, 6 weeks after DPC sensitization. Described treatment: therapeutic diphenylcyclopropenone sensitization with weekly scalp DPC. Donation of samples came from alopecia patients who were 18 to 70 years old and suitable for DPC. Per germline, CDR1 ENHRY and CDR2 SYGVKD. V lost 8 bases and J lost 3; bases outside the gene matches: 8. The CDR3 extends over 14 amino acids. This sample was included in a study of human T cells and chemical hapten exposure. As for the study in general: DPC 0.01% went on the upper back by patch test, with reading at 6 days.

Attachment of unique molecular identifiers to individual cDNA molecules was performed in the library. MiXCR, applied by TCRdb to the RACE reads, yields one record per CDR3 protein. The sample records some 80,000 distinct CDR3 sequences, roughly 10% being singletons. The chain is built from TRBV10-3 and TRBJ2-7; 9 bases align to TRBD1. The receptor's source is a woman in her 30s with alopecia areata. Some clones in this sample may be carry-over from other donors' samples. Sequencing was performed on whole blood, taken in connection with sensitization to the hapten diphenylcyclopropenone (DPC). CDR3 coding DNA: TGTGCCATCTCTACTTCGACAGGGGGCTACGAGCAGTACTTC. Its translation is CAISTSTGGYEQYF.